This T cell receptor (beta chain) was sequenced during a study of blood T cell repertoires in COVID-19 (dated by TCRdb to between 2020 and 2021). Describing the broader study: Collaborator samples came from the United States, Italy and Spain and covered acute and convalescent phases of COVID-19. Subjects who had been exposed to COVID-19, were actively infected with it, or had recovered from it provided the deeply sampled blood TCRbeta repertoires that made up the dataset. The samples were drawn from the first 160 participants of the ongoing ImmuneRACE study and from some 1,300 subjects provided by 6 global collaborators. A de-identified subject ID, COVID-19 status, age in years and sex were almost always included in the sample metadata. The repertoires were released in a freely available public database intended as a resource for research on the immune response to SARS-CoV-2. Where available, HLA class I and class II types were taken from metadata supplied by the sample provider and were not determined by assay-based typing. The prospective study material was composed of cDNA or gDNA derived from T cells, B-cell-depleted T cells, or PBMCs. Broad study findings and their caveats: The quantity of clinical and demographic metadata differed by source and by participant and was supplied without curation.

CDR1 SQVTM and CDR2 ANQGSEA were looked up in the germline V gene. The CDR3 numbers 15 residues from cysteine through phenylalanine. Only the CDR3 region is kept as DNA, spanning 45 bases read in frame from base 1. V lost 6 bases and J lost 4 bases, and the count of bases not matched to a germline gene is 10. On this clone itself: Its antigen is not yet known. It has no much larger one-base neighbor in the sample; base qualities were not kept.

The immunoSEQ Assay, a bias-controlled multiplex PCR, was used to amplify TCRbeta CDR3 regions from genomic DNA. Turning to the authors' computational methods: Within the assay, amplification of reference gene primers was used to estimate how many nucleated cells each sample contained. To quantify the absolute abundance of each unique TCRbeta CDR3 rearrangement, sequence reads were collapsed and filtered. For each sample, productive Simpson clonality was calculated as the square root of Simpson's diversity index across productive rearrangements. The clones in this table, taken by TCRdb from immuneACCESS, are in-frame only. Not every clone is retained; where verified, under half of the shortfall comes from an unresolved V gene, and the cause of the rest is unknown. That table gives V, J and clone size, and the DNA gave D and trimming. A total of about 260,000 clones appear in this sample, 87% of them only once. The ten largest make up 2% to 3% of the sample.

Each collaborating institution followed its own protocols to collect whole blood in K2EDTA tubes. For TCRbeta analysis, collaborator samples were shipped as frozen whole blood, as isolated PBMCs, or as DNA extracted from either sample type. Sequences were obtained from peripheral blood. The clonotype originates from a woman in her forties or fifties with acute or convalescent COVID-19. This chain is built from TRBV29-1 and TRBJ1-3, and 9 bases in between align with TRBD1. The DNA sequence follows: TGCAGCGTAGGGGATTCGGGACAGGGAGGAAACACCATATATTTT. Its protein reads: CSVGDSGQGGNTIYF.